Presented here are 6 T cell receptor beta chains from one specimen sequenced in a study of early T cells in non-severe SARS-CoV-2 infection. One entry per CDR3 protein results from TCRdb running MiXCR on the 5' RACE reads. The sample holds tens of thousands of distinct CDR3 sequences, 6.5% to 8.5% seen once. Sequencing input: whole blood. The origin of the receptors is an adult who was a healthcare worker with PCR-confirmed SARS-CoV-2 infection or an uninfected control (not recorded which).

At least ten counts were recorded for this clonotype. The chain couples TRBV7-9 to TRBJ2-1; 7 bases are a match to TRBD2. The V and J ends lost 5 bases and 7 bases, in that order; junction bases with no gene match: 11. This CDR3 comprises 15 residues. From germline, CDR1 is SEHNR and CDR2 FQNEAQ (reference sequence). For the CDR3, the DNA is TGTGCCAGCAGCCACCCGGTAGCGGGTGGAAATGAGCAGTTCTTC. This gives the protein CASSHPVAGGNEQFF.

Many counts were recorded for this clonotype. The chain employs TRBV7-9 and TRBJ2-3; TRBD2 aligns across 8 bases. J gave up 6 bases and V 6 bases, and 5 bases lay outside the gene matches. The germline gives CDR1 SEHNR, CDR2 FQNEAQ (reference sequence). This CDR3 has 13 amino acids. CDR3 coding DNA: TGTGCCAGCAGGGTGGCTAGCGGGGATACGCAGTATTTT. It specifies CASRVASGDTQYF. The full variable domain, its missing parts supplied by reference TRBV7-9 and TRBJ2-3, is DTGVSQNPRHKITKRGQNVTFRCDPISEHNRLYWYRQTLGQGPEFLTYFQNEAQLEKSRLLSDRFSAERPKGSFSTLEIQRTEQGDSAMYLCASRVASGDTQYFGPGTRLTVL.

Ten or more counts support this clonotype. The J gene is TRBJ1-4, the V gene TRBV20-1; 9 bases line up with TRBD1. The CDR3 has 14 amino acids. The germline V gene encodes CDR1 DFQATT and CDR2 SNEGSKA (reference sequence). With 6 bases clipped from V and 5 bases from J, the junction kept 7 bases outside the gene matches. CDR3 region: CSALKQGANEKLFF. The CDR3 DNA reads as TGCAGTGCCTTAAAACAGGGGGCGAATGAAAAACTGTTTTTT.

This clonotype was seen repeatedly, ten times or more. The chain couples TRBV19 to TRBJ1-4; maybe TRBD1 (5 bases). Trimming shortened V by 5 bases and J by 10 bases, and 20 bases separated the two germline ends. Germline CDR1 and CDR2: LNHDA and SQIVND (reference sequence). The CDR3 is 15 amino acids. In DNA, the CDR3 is TGTGCCAGTAGTGCGCCGGGACGAGACGAGGCAAAACTGTTTTTT. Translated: CASSAPGRDEAKLFF.

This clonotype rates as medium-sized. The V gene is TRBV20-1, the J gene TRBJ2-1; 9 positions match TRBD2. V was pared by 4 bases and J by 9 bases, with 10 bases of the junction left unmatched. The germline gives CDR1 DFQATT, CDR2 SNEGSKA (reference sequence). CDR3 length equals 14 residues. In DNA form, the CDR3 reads TGCAGTGCTAAACCGGGACTAGCAACTGGTGAGCAGTTCTTC. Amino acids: CSAKPGLATGEQFF.

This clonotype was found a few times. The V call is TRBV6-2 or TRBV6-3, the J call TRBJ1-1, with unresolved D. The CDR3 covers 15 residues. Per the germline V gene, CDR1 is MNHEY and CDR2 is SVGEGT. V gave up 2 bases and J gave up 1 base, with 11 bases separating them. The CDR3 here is CASSYGGSKNTEAFF. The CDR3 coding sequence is TGTGCCAGCAGTTACGGTGGCTCCAAGAACACTGAAGCTTTCTTT.